This TCR beta chain emerged from a study of T-cell reconstitution after alpha-beta-depleted transplantation in children. Unique molecular identifiers were incorporated when the TCRbeta library was constructed. One entry per CDR3 protein, called by TCRdb with MiXCR from the PCR reads. Of 200,000 to 250,000 distinct CDR3 sequences listed, around 9.6% are singletons. From germline, CDR1 is ENHRY and CDR2 SYGVKD. The V end was cut by 8 bases, the J end by 1 base, with 9 bases between. The CDR3 spans 12 residues. This clonotype was observed at least ten times. The chain is built from TRBV10-3 and TRBJ2-7; no reliable D call. Sample: PBMCs from the stem cell graft donor, taken from the stem cell graft. The sequence was obtained from a human donor who donated a stem cell graft to a child with acute lymphoblastic leukemia. The CDR3 loop is CAIAGASYEQYF. DNA for the CDR3: TGTGCCATCGCAGGCGCTTCCTACGAGCAGTACTTC.